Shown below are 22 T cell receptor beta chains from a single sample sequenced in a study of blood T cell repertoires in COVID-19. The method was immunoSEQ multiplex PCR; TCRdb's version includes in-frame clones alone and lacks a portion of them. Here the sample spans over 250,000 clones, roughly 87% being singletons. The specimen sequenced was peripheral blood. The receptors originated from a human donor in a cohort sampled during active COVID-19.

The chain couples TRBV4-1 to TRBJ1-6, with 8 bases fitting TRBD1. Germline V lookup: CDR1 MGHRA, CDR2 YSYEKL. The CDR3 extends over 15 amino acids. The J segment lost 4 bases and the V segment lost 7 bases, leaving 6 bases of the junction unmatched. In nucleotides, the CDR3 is TGCGCCAGCAACTCCGGACAGGGTTATAATTCACCCCTCCACTTT. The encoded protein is CASNSGQGYNSPLHF.

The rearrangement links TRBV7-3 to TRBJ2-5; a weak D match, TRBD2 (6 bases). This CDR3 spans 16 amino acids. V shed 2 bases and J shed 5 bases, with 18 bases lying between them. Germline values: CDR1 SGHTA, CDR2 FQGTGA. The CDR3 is CASSLGALAGLETQYF. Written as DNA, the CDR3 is TGTGCCAGCAGCTTAGGGGCCCTGGCGGGATTGGAGACCCAGTACTTC.

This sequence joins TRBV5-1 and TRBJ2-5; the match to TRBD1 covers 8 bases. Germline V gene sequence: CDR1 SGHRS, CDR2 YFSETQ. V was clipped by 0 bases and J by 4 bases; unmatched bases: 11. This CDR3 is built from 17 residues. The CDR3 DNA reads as TGCGCCAGCAGCTTGGCCGGAGCCGGACAGGGTATAGAGACCCAGTACTTC. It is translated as CASSLAGAGQGIETQYF.

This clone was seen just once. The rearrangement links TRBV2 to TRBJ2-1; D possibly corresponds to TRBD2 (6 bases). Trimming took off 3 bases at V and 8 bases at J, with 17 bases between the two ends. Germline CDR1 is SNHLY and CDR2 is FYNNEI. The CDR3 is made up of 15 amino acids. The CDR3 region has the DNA TGTGCCAGCAGTGAGCGCGGGACGGTAGGTTATGAGCAGTTCTTC. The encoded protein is CASSERGTVGYEQFF.

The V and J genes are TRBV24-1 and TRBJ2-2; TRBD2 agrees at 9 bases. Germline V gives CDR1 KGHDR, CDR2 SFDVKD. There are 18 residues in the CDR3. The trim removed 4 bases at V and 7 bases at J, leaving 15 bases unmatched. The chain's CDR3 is CATSDPGQAKAGGGELFF. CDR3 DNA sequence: TGTGCCACCAGTGACCCTGGACAGGCTAAAGCGGGAGGCGGGGAGCTGTTTTTT.

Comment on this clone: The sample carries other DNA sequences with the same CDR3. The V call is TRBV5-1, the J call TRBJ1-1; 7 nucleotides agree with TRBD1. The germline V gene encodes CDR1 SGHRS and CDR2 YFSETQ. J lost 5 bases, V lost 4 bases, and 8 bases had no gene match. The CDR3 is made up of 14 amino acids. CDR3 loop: CASSLYRGGTEAFF. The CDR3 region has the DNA TGCGCCAGCAGCCTATACAGGGGTGGGACTGAAGCTTTCTTT.

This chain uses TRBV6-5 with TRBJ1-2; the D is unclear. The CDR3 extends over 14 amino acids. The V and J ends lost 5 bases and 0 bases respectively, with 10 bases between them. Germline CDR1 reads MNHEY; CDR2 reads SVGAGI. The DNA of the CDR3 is TGTGCCAGCAGTATTACGGGAGCTAACTATGGCTACACCTTC. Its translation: CASSITGANYGYTF.

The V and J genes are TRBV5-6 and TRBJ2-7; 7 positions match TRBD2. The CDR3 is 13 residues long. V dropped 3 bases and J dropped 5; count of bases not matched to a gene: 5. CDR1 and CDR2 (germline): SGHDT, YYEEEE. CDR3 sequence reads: CASSYGLVNEQYF. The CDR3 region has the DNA TGTGCCAGCAGCTACGGACTAGTCAACGAGCAGTACTTC.

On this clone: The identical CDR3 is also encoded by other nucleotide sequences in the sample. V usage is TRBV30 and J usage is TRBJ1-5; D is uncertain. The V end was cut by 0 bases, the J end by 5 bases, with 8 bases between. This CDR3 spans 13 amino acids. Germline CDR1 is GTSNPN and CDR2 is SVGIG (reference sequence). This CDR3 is CAWSVGRDQPQHF. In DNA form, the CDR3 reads TGTGCCTGGAGTGTAGGGAGAGATCAGCCCCAGCATTTT.

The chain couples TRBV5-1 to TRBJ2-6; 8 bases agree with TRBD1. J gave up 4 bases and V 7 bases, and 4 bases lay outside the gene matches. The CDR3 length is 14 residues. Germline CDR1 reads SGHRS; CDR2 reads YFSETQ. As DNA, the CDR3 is TGCGCCAGCCACAGGGGGGACGGGGCCAACGTCCTGACTTTC. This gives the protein CASHRGDGANVLTF.

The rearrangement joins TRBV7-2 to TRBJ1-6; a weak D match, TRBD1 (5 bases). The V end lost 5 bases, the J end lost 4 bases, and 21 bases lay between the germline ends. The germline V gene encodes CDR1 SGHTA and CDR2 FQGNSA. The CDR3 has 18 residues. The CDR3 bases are TGTGCCAGCAGCCCGACAGCCTCAATGGGCTCTTATAATTCACCCCTCCACTTT. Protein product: CASSPTASMGSYNSPLHF. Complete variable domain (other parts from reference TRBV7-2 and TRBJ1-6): GAGVSQSPSNKVTEKGKDVELRCDPISGHTALYWYRQSLGQGLEFLIYFQGNSAPDKSGLPSDRFSAERTGGSVSTLTIQRTQQEDSAVYLCASSPTASMGSYNSPLHFGNGTRLTVT.

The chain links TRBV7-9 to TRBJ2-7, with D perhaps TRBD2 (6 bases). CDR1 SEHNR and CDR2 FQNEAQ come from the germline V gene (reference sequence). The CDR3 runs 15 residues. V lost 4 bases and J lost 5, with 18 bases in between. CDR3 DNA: TGTGCCAGCAGCTCTGCCGATACGGGGGAAAACGAGCAGTACTTC. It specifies CASSSADTGENEQYF.

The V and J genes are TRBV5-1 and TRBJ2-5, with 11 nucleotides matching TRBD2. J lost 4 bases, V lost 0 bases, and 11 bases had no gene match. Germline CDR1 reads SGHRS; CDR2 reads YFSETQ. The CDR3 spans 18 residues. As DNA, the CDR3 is TGCGCCAGCAGCTTGGGACTAGCGGGATCTCGGGTTTTAGAGACCCAGTACTTC. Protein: CASSLGLAGSRVLETQYF.

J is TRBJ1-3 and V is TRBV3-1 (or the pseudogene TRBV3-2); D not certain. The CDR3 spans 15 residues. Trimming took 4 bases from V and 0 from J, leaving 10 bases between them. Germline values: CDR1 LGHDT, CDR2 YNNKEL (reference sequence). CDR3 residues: CASSRPYTSGNTIYF. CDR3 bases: TGTGCCAGCAGCCGCCCGTACACCTCTGGAAACACCATATATTTT.

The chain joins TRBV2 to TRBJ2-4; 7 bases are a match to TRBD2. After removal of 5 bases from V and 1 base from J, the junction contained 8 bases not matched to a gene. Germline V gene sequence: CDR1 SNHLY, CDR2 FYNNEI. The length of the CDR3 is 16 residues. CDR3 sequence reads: CASSPTSVRAKNIQYF. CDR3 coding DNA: TGTGCCAGCAGTCCCACTAGCGTAAGGGCCAAAAACATTCAGTACTTC.

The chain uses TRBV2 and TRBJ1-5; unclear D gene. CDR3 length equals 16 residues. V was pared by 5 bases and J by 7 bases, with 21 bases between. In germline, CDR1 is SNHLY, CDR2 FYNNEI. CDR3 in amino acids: CASSTPRVPMYQPQHF. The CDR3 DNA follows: TGTGCCAGCAGTACCCCGCGTGTCCCGATGTACCAGCCCCAGCATTTT.

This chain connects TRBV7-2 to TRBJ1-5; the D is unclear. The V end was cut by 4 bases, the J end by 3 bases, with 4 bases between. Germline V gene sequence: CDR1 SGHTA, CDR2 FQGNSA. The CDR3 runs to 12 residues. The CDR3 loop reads CASSSDNQPQHF. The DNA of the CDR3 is TGTGCCAGCAGCTCAGACAATCAGCCCCAGCATTTT.

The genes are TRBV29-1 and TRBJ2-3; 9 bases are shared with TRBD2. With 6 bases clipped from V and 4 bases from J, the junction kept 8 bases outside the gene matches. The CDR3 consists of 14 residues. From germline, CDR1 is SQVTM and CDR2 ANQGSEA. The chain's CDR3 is CSVPLAGTSDTQYF. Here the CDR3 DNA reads TGCAGCGTCCCGCTAGCGGGAACCTCAGATACGCAGTATTTT.

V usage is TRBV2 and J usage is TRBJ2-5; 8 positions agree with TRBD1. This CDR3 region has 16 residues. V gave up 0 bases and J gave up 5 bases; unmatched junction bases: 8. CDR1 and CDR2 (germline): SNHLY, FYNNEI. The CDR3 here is CASSEARTGYDETQYF. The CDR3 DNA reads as TGTGCCAGCAGTGAAGCACGGACAGGGTATGACGAGACCCAGTACTTC.

CDR3 DNA sequence: TGTGCCAGCAGCTTAGACCAACAGATGGTCAAACTGTTTTTT. This gives the protein CASSLDQQMVKLFF. This chain connects TRBV7-9 to TRBJ1-4; D remains ambiguous. The CDR3 has 14 amino acids. From germline, CDR1 is SEHNR and CDR2 FQNEAQ (reference sequence). Trimming left V 1 base short and J 11 bases short, with 14 bases between.

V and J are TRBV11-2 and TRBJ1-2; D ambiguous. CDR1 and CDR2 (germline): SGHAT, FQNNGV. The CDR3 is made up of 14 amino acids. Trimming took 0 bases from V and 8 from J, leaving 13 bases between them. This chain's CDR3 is CASSLDLRMGGYTF. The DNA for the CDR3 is TGTGCCAGCAGCTTAGATCTAAGGATGGGCGGCTACACCTTC.

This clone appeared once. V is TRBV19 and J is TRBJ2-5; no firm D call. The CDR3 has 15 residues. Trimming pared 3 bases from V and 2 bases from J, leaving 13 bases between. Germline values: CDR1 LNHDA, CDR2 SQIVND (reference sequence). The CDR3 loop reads CASSMSGGNQETQYF. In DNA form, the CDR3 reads TGTGCCAGTAGTATGTCGGGTGGTAATCAAGAGACCCAGTACTTC. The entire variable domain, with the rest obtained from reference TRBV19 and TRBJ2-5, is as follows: DGGITQSPKYLFRKEGQNVTLSCEQNLNHDAMYWYRQDPGQGLRLIYYSQIVNDFQKGDIAEGYSVSREKKESFPLTVTSAQKNPTAFYLCASSMSGGNQETQYFGPGTRLLVL.